Listed here is a single T cell receptor (beta chain). What it recognizes is unknown. The data originate from a study of cytomegalovirus exposure and HLA in healthy donors. This table comes from immunoSEQ multiplex PCR, and its TCRdb copy is limited to in-frame clones, with some not included. The data contain 350,000 or so clones, about nine tenths of them singletons. There are 14 residues in the CDR3. Trimming removed 5 bases at V and 7 bases at J, with 15 bases between. The germline V gene has CDR1 SSHAT and CDR2 FNYEAQ (reference sequence). Study-level results: The authors listed 150 to 200 TCR beta chains as cytomegalovirus-associated.

The sample was PBMCs. This chain connects TRBV7-7 to TRBJ2-1; TRBD1 is a possible D gene (6 bases). This clonotype was sampled from a young woman in good health and CMV-seronegative. CDR3 amino acids: CASSPGTIPNEQFF. The CDR3 DNA reads as TGTGCCAGCAGCCCCGGGACAATCCCGAATGAGCAGTTCTTC.